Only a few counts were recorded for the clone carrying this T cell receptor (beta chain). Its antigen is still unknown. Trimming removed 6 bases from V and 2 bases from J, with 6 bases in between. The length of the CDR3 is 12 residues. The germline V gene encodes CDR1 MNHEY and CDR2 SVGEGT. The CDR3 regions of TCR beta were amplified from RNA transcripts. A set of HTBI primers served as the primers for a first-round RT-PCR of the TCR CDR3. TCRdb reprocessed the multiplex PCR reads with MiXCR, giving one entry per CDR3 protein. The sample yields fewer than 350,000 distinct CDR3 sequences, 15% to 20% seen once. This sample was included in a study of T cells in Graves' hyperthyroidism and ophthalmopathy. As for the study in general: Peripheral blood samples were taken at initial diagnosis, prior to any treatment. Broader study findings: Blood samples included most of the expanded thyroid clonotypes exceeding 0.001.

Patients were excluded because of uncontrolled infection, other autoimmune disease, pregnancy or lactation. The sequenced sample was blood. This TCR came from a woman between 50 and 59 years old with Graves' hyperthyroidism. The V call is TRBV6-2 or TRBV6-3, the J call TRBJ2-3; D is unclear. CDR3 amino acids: CASRPDTDTQYF. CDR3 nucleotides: TGTGCCAGCAGACCAGACACAGATACGCAGTATTTT.